Listed here are 7 T cell receptor beta chains from one sample, sequenced in a study of T cell repertoires in ileal Crohn's disease. Sequencing was performed with immunoSEQ multiplex PCR; in TCRdb, only in-frame clones are kept and a portion is missing. Of roughly 30,000 clones in the sample, about four fifths were seen once. Material: ileal tissue. These TCRs come from an adult with Crohn's disease.

The chain has TRBV9 and TRBJ2-7; 10 bases are a match to TRBD2. The length of the CDR3 is 15 residues. Germline V gives CDR1 SGDLS, CDR2 YYNGEE. The junction had 3 bases not matched to a gene; V was cut back by 3 bases and J by 0 bases. The CDR3 nucleotides are TGTGCCAGCAGCGCACTAGCGGGGAGCTCCTACGAGCAGTACTTC. It specifies CASSALAGSSYEQYF.

The chain employs TRBV11-2 and TRBJ1-4, with D possibly being TRBD1 (6 bases). This CDR3 is built from 15 residues. Trimming took 5 bases from V and 4 from J, leaving 14 bases between them. Germline CDR1 is SGHAT and CDR2 is FQNNGV. CDR3 protein: CASSPRGDGNEKLFF. CDR3 in DNA: TGTGCCAGCAGCCCCAGGGGAGACGGTAATGAAAAACTGTTTTTT.

The J gene is TRBJ2-2, the V gene TRBV7-2; D possibly corresponds to TRBD1 (5 bases). Per germline, CDR1 SGHTA and CDR2 FQGNSA. The V gene lost 1 base and the J gene lost 7 bases, with 10 bases spanning the gap. The CDR3 totals 14 residues. The CDR3 region is CASSLVIRGGELFF. Here the CDR3 DNA reads TGTGCCAGCAGCTTAGTTATAAGGGGCGGGGAGCTGTTTTTT. Full variable domain (remainder filled in from reference TRBV7-2 and TRBJ2-2): GAGVSQSPSNKVTEKGKDVELRCDPISGHTALYWYRQSLGQGLEFLIYFQGNSAPDKSGLPSDRFSAERTGGSVSTLTIQRTQQEDSAVYLCASSLVIRGGELFFGEGSRLTVL.

The genes are TRBV25-1 and TRBJ2-7; D possibly corresponds to TRBD2 (5 bases). V lost 3 bases, J lost 2 bases, and 8 bases lay in between. The CDR3 consists of 13 residues. From germline, CDR1 is MGHDK and CDR2 SYGVNS. In nucleotides, the CDR3 is TGTGCCAGCAGTGACCGGGAAGCCTACGAGCAGTACTTC. Residues: CASSDREAYEQYF.

The table lists this clone with a count of one. The V call is TRBV5-6, the J call TRBJ1-3; D perhaps matches TRBD1 (6 bases). Germline assignment: CDR1 SGHDT and CDR2 YYEEEE. V was clipped by 3 bases and J by 2 bases, with 15 bases between them. This CDR3 region has 16 residues. This CDR3 reads CASSWGLRTAGNTIYF. The DNA of the CDR3 is TGTGCCAGCAGCTGGGGGCTTAGGACGGCTGGAAACACCATATATTTT.

This chain connects TRBV28 to TRBJ2-7, with D perhaps matching TRBD2 (6 bases). The CDR3 totals 18 residues. Germline V gene sequence: CDR1 MDHEN, CDR2 SYDVKM. V was trimmed by 4 bases and J by 2 bases, leaving 24 bases between them. CDR3 amino acids: CASSSKIASRDSPYEQYF. CDR3 bases: TGTGCCAGCAGTTCCAAGATTGCATCACGGGACTCTCCCTACGAGCAGTACTTC.

The chain uses TRBV16 and TRBJ2-3, with 11 bases fitting TRBD2. The CDR3 is made up of 17 amino acids. Per germline, CDR1 KGHSY and CDR2 FQNENV. V was pared by 6 bases and J by 4 bases, with 12 bases of the junction left unmatched. The CDR3 DNA sequence: TGTGCCAGCAGACCCTTAGCGGGAGGGCCAGGAGCAGATACGCAGTATTTT. Translated, it gives CASRPLAGGPGADTQYF. The variable domain in full, with the rest retrieved from reference TRBV16 and TRBJ2-3, is GEEVAQTPKHLVRGEGQKAKLYCAPIKGHSYVFWYQQVLKNEFKFLISFQNENVFDETGMPKERFSAKCLPNSPCSLEIQATKLEDSAVYFCASRPLAGGPGADTQYFGPGTRLTVL.